This T cell receptor beta chain was found in a study of shared clonotypes between healthy human individuals. Whole-study results and caveats: Sequencing depth was a factor that was expected to affect clonotype sharing among donors.

Regarding this clone: The antigen remains unidentified.

Positive CCR7 selection of CD45RO-negative cells yielded the naive CD8 cells, and terminally differentiated effector memory CD45RA+ cells were excluded. Everyone who donated was a Caucasian adult who lived in Nashville, Tennessee. Assay used: immunoSEQ multiplex PCR; TCRdb lists only in-frame clones, some missing. This sample has around 2,000,000 clones, with just over 90% found just once. This receptor was taken from a man aged 18 to 29 in good health. Some clones in this sample may be carry-over from other donors' samples. Material: naive CD8+ T cells from PBMCs.

CDR3 loop: CASSLEGGADRNTEAFF. The CDR3 DNA is TGTGCCAGCAGCTTAGAAGGGGGCGCCGACAGGAACACTGAAGCTTTCTTT. This rearrangement joins TRBV7-9 to TRBJ1-1; 7 bases match TRBD1. CDR1 is SEHNR, CDR2 FQNEAQ, per germline (reference sequence). Trimming cost V 1 base and J 1 base; bases outside gene matches: 9. The CDR3 loop spans 17 amino acids. Looking up the rest from reference TRBV7-9 and TRBJ1-1 gives the full variable domain: DTGVSQNPRHKITKRGQNVTFRCDPISEHNRLYWYRQTLGQGPEFLTYFQNEAQLEKSRLLSDRFSAERPKGSFSTLEIQRTEQGDSAMYLCASSLEGGADRNTEAFFGQGTRLTVV.